These T cell receptor beta chains were read from a single sample in a study of cytotoxic CD8 clonotypes in ibrutinib-treated CLL. Profiling relied on immunoSEQ multiplex PCR, and the TCRdb table lists in-frame clones only, not all of them. The sample holds 250,000 to 350,000 clones, roughly four fifths seen once. This specimen was PBMCs, taken at disease progression, from a patient treated with ibrutinib. Every receptor here comes from a human donor with chronic lymphocytic leukemia. CDR3s include the opening cysteine and the closing phenylalanine or tryptophan. The order of the fields is clone size, V gene, J gene, D gene, CDR3 length, CDR3 DNA, CDR3 protein. D genes are given only for firm matches. A row's size may be missing; if present it is once, few, many or a size class.

NA	TRBV5-8	TRBJ1-5	NA	14	TGTGCCAGCAGCGGGGGGTCTTCCTCTAAGCCCCAGCATTTT	CASSGGSSSKPQHF
NA	TRBV4-1	TRBJ1-4	NA	12	TGCGCCAGCAGCCAAGGGGAAGAAAAACTGTTTTTT	CASSQGEEKLFF
NA	TRBV19	TRBJ1-1	NA	14	TGTGCCAGTACGGGGGGGAACGGCCGCACTGAAGCTTTCTTT	CASTGGNGRTEAFF
few	TRBV2	TRBJ2-7	TRBD1	15	TGTGCCAGCAGTGACGGGACAGGGGGCTCCTACGAGCAGTACTTC	CASSDGTGGSYEQYF
NA	TRBV19	TRBJ1-1	TRBD1	18	TGTGCCAGTAATAGCCCCCACTACCGGGACAGGGGGCTCACTGAAGCTTTCTTT	CASNSPHYRDRGLTEAFF
NA	TRBV6-5	TRBJ2-7	TRBD1	14	TGTGCCAGCAGTACATCGGACAGGGGGTACGAGCAGTACTTC	CASSTSDRGYEQYF
NA	TRBV5-1	TRBJ2-6	NA	18	TGCGCCAGCAGCCAAACACCCAAACGGGCCTCTGGGGCCAACGTCCTGACTTTC	CASSQTPKRASGANVLTF
NA	TRBV7-8	TRBJ1-5	NA	12	TGTGCCAGCAGCTCCGCCCATCAGCCCCAGCATTTT	CASSSAHQPQHF
NA	TRBV7-2	TRBJ2-7	TRBD2	16	TGTGCCAGCAGCCGCGATCCCACTAGCGGGGTCTACGAGCAGTACTTC	CASSRDPTSGVYEQYF
few	TRBV19	TRBJ2-3	NA	13	TGTGCCAGTAGTATACCTGGGTCGGGTACGCAGTATTTT	CASSIPGSGTQYF
few	TRBV11-1	TRBJ2-7	NA	15	TGTGCCAGCAGCCCCCGGACACGTTACACCTACGAGCAGTACTTC	CASSPRTRYTYEQYF
NA	TRBV6-6	TRBJ2-7	NA	16	TGTGCCAGCAGTTACTCGTTCCCCAGAGGGGGTTACGAGCAGTACTTC	CASSYSFPRGGYEQYF
NA	TRBV18	TRBJ2-3	NA	12	TGTGCCAGCTCACCCGGAGCAGATACGCAGTATTTT	CASSPGADTQYF
few	TRBV9	TRBJ2-3	NA	11	TGTGCCAGCAGCGTAGCCGATACGCAGTATTTT	CASSVADTQYF
NA	TRBV19	TRBJ2-5	NA	13	TGTGCCAGTAGTCCATACCACCAAGAGACCCAGTACTTC	CASSPYHQETQYF
NA	TRBV2	TRBJ1-2	NA	13	TGTGCCAGCACCCGAATAGGGCACTATGGCTACACCTTC	CASTRIGHYGYTF
NA	TRBV5-1	TRBJ2-7	NA	16	TGCGCCAGCAGCCGGACTGTTGAGAGGGGTTCCTACGAGCAGTACTTC	CASSRTVERGSYEQYF
once	TRBV6-1	TRBJ2-7	NA	12	TGTGCCAGCAAGGGTAATTCCTACGAGCAGTACTTC	CASKGNSYEQYF
few	TRBV7-9	TRBJ2-7	NA	14	TGTGCCAGCAGCTTGGCCCCCCCAACGGGAGAGCAGTACTTC	CASSLAPPTGEQYF
NA	TRBV18	TRBJ1-2	TRBD1	17	TGTGCCAGCTCACCACGGGCCAGGGGGCCAGAGGTCTCCGGCTACACCTTC	CASSPRARGPEVSGYTF
NA	TRBV25-1	TRBJ2-1	TRBD2	16	TGTGCCAGCAGTGAATGGGTGGGGCCGGGAGGCAATGAGCAGTTCTTC	CASSEWVGPGGNEQFF
NA	TRBV4-3	TRBJ2-2	NA	15	TGCGCCAGCAGCCCCGGATGGGGGAACACCGGGGAGCTGTTTTTT	CASSPGWGNTGELFF
NA	TRBV7-2	TRBJ2-5	NA	14	TGTGCCAGCAGCTTAGATAACAGGGTTGAGACCCAGTACTTC	CASSLDNRVETQYF
NA	TRBV2	TRBJ1-1	NA	13	TGTGCCAGCAAGATGACAGTCAACACTGAAGCTTTCTTT	CASKMTVNTEAFF
few	TRBV19	TRBJ1-4	TRBD1	13	TGTGCCACTCTGGACAGGGCAAATGAAAAACTGTTTTTT	CATLDRANEKLFF
NA	TRBV6-5	TRBJ2-3	NA	10	TGTGCCAGCAGTCCGGATACGCAGTATTTT	CASSPDTQYF